This T cell receptor (beta chain) is from a study of blood T cell repertoires in COVID-19. Overall study context: There were acute and convalescent COVID-19 samples, and they came from the United States, Italy and Spain. T cells, B-cell-depleted T cells, or PBMCs provided the cDNA or gDNA that served as material.

The V end lost 6 bases, the J end lost 0 bases, and 10 bases lay between the germline ends. The CDR3 has 14 amino acids. Germline V gene lookup returns CDR1 MNHNY and CDR2 SVGAGI (reference sequence). As processed by the authors: Amplification of reference gene primers provided the estimated nucleated cell counts. Assay: immunoSEQ multiplex PCR; the TCRdb copy retains only in-frame clones and omits some. The D gene and trimming were derived from the DNA, and the V and J assignments and clone size from that table. The table has 250,000 to 400,000 clones, under 90% seen once. Patients from Seattle were sampled longitudinally, starting during active infection.

J is TRBJ2-3 and V is TRBV6-6; D is unresolved. The source is a woman in her 30s with COVID-19, enrolled during active disease. Sequenced material: peripheral blood. The CDR3 loop is CASSFPQSTDTQYF. The CDR3 coding sequence is TGTGCCAGCAGCTTTCCACAGAGCACAGATACGCAGTATTTT.